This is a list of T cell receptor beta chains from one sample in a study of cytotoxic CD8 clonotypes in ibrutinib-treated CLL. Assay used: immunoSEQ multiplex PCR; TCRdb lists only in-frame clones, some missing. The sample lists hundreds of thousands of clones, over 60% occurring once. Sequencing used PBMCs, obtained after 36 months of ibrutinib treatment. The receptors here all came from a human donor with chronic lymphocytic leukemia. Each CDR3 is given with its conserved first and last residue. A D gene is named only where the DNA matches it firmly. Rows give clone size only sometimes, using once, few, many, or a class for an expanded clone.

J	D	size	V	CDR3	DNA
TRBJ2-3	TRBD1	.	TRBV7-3	CASRYPGQQTDTQYF	TGTGCCAGCAGGTATCCGGGACAGCAAACAGATACGCAGTATTTT
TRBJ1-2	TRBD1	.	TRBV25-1	CASSVTRTGGGYTF	TGTGCCAGCAGTGTAACACGGACAGGGGGTGGCTACACCTTC
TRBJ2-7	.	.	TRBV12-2	CASRLVGFFSRELFFEQYF	TGTGCAAGTCGCTTAGTTGGTTTTTTTAGTCGGGAGCTTTTTTTCGAGCAGTACTTC
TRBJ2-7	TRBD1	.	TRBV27	CASSLPGQGREQYF	TGTGCCAGCAGTTTACCAGGACAGGGCCGGGAGCAGTACTTC
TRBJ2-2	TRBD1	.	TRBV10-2	CASSERQGGNTGELFF	TGCGCCAGCAGTGAGAGACAGGGGGGTAACACCGGGGAGCTGTTTTTT
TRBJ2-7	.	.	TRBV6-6	CASTGTSYEQYF	TGTGCCAGCACAGGGACGAGTTACGAGCAGTACTTC
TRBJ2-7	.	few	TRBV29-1	CSVTSAYTYEQYF	TGCAGCGTGACTTCAGCGTACACCTACGAGCAGTACTTC
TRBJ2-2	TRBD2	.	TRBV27	CASSTASGNTGELFF	TGTGCCAGCAGTACGGCTAGCGGGAACACCGGGGAGCTGTTTTTT
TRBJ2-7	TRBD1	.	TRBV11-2	CASSLGTGLYEQYF	TGTGCCAGCAGCTTAGGGACAGGGCTCTACGAGCAGTACTTC
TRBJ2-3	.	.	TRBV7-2	CASSGRRDTQYF	TGTGCCAGCAGCGGCAGGAGGGATACGCAGTATTTT
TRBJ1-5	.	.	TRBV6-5	CASSKGDEQPQHF	TGTGCCAGCAGTAAGGGTGACGAGCAGCCCCAGCATTTT
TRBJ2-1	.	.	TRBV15	CATSRDLSRVNQFF	TGTGCCACCAGCAGAGATCTGTCTAGGGTGAATCAGTTCTTC
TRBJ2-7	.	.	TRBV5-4	CASSHSGVDEQYF	TGTGCCAGCAGCCACTCAGGGGTAGACGAGCAGTACTTC
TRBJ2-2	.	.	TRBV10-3	CAISESKRGGGELFF	TGTGCCATCAGTGAGTCGAAACGGGGCGGCGGGGAGCTGTTTTTT
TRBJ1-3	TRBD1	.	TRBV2	CASSADRAWGNTIYF	TGTGCCAGCAGTGCCGACAGGGCTTGGGGAAACACCATATATTTT
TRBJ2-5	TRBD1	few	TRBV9	CASSAGGVETQYF	TGTGCCAGCAGCGCAGGGGGCGTAGAGACCCAGTACTTC
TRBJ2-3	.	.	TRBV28	CASTPQGSTDTQYF	TGTGCCAGCACTCCTCAGGGGAGCACAGATACGCAGTATTTT
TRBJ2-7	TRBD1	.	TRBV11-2	CASTTGQGTYEQYF	TGTGCCAGCACCACGGGACAGGGAACCTACGAGCAGTACTTC
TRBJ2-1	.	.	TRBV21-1	CASSKKTGDKGYNEQFF	TGTGCCAGCAGCAAGAAGACAGGGGATAAAGGGTACAATGAGCAGTTCTTC
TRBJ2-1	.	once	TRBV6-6	CASSYSKSGNEQFF	TGTGCCAGCAGTTACTCGAAGTCAGGGAATGAGCAGTTCTTC
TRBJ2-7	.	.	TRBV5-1	CASSIGGRGSYEQYF	TGCGCCAGCAGTATAGGGGGAAGAGGAAGCTACGAGCAGTACTTC
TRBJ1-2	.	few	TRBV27	CASRSNYGYTF	TGTGCCAGCAGAAGTAACTATGGCTACACCTTC
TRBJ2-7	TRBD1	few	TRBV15	CATSPTGYPLYEQYF	TGTGCCACCAGCCCGACAGGGTATCCTCTCTACGAGCAGTACTTC
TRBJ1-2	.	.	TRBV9	CASSPRPTGAHF	TGTGCCAGCAGCCCACGTCCCACCGGGGCCCACTTC
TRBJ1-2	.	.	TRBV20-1	CSMAPTYGYTF	TGCAGTATGGCACCCACCTATGGCTACACCTTC
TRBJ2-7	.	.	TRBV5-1	CASSSRDGSYEQYF	TGCGCCAGCAGCTCCAGGGACGGATCCTACGAGCAGTACTTC
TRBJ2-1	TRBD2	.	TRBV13	CASSFEAGGRNEQFF	TGTGCCAGCAGCTTCGAAGCGGGAGGTCGTAATGAGCAGTTCTTC
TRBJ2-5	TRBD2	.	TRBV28	CASTPKRLAIQETQYF	TGTGCCAGCACCCCAAAGCGACTAGCGATTCAAGAGACCCAGTACTTC
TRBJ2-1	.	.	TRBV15	CATSRFRESNPGDEQFF	TGTGCCACCAGCAGATTCAGGGAATCAAACCCCGGCGATGAGCAGTTCTTC
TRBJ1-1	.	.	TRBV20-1	CSARDSGQAFF	TGCAGTGCTAGAGATTCAGGGCAAGCTTTCTTT
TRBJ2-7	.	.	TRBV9	CASSVGGTRYEQYF	TGTGCCAGCAGCGTAGGAGGTACCCGATACGAGCAGTACTTC
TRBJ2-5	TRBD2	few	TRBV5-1	CASSPGGTSGRARGETQYF	TGCGCCAGCAGCCCCGGTGGGACTAGCGGGAGGGCACGGGGAGAGACCCAGTACTTC
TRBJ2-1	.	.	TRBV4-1	CASSQDLRHEQFF	TGCGCCAGCAGCCAAGATCTGCGTCATGAGCAGTTCTTC
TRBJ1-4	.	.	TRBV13	CASSPDIGEKLFF	TGTGCCAGCAGCCCGGACATAGGTGAAAAACTGTTTTTT
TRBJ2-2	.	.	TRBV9	CASSNEWHKDTGELFF	TGTGCCAGCAGCAACGAGTGGCATAAGGACACCGGGGAGCTGTTTTTT
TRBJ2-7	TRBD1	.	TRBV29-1	CSVPDPDRGPYEQYF	TGCAGCGTCCCTGACCCGGACAGGGGCCCCTACGAGCAGTACTTC
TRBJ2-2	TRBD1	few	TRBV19	CASSISRTGGTGELFF	TGTGCCAGTAGTATATCGAGGACAGGGGGCACCGGGGAGCTGTTTTTT
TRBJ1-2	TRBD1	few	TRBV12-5	CASGRGQGARTPYGYTF	TGTGCTAGTGGTCGGGGACAGGGGGCGCGAACGCCGTACGGCTACACCTTC
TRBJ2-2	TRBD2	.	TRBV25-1	CASTPSGGTGELFF	TGTGCCAGCACCCCGAGCGGGGGGACCGGGGAGCTGTTTTTT
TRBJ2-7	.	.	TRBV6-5	CASSYSVSYEQYF	TGTGCCAGCAGTTACTCGGTGAGCTACGAGCAGTACTTC
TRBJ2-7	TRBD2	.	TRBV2	CASTSGAGGPSYEQYF	TGTGCCAGCACCTCGGGGGCGGGAGGGCCCTCCTACGAGCAGTACTTC
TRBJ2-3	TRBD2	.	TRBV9	CASSVRSGRGTDTQYF	TGTGCCAGCAGCGTACGTAGCGGGAGAGGTACAGATACGCAGTATTTT
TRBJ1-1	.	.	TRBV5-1	CASSLFAEGDTEAFF	TGCGCCAGCAGCTTGTTCGCGGAAGGGGACACTGAAGCTTTCTTT
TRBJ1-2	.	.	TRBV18	CASSPRESYGYTF	TGTGCCAGCTCACCAAGGGAGAGCTATGGCTACACCTTC
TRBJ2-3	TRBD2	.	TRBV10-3	CAISVQSGSADTQYF	TGTGCCATCAGTGTTCAGAGCGGGAGTGCAGATACGCAGTATTTT
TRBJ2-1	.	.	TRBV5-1	CASSLARIGYNEQFF	TGCGCCAGCAGCTTGGCCAGGATAGGCTACAATGAGCAGTTCTTC
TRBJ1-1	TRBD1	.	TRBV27	CASSAGQVVNTEAFF	TGTGCCAGCAGTGCCGGACAGGTCGTGAACACTGAAGCTTTCTTT
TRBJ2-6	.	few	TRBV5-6	CASRKRGAGANVLTF	TGTGCCAGCAGGAAGCGCGGGGCAGGGGCCAACGTCCTGACTTTC
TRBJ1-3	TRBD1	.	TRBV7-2	CASSLTGGVGGNTIYF	TGTGCCAGCAGCTTAACAGGGGGCGTAGGTGGAAACACCATATATTTT
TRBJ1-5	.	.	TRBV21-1	CASSNGMACYSNQPQHF	TGTGCCAGCAGCAATGGAATGGCGTGTTATAGCAATCAGCCCCAGCATTTT
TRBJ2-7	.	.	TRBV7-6	CASSLGPTLGAYEQYF	TGTGCCAGCAGCTTAGGTCCCACCCTGGGGGCCTACGAGCAGTACTTC
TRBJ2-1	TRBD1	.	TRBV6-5	CASSRDRAYNEQFF	TGTGCCAGCAGCCGGGACAGGGCTTACAATGAGCAGTTCTTC
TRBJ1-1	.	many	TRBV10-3	CAISEIGAGRITEAFF	TGTGCCATCAGTGAAATAGGGGCGGGTAGGATCACTGAAGCTTTCTTT
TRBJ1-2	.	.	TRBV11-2	CASSPRELRVYYGYTF	TGTGCCAGCAGCCCCCGGGAGTTGAGGGTCTACTATGGCTACACCTTC
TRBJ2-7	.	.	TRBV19	CASSIRPSTLPYEQYF	TGTGCCAGTAGTATCCGACCGTCGACGCTCCCCTACGAGCAGTACTTC
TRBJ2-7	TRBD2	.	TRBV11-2	CASSLAPRLAGYEQYF	TGTGCCAGCAGCTTAGCCCCTAGACTAGCAGGCTACGAGCAGTACTTC
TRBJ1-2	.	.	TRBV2	CASPTANYGYTF	TGTGCCAGCCCGACAGCTAACTATGGCTACACCTTC